The present TCR beta chain was sequenced within a study of siplizumab effects on memory and regulatory T cells. Study conclusions and caveats: Siplizumab brought about a significant reduction in alloreactive sequences traceable to unstimulated CD4+ memory cells.

Regarding this clone: The antigen remains undetermined. The germline gene is not matched at one end of the junction; a read error may be the cause.

Each sample yielded approximately 92,000 assayed TCR templates. The assay was immunoSEQ multiplex PCR, and TCRdb's table has in-frame clones only and misses some. The sample holds some 81,000 clones, just under 95% seen once. The germline V gene has CDR1 SSHAT and CDR2 FNYEAQ (reference sequence). CDR3 length: 16 residues. V gene TRBV7-7 combines with J gene TRBJ2-5; 13 positions agree with TRBD2. The sample comprised CD8+ T cells sorted from blood. The source is a human donor in good health. In DNA form, the CDR3 reads TGTGCTAGCAGCTTCGGACTAGCGGGAGAAGGAGAGACCCAGTACTTC. Translating it yields CASSFGLAGEGETQYF.